This T cell receptor (beta chain) came from a study of technical replicates of blood from a handful of donors. Repertoires were generated with immunoSEQ multiplex PCR, while TCRdb's copy carries only in-frame clones and drops some. Of some 100,000 clones listed, nearly 96% were seen once; the top ten hold approximately 0.2%. CDR1 is PRHDT and CDR2 is FYEKMQ in the germline V gene (reference sequence). The V end was cut by 4 bases, the J end by 5 bases, with 12 bases between. The CDR3 runs 14 residues. This clonotype was sampled from a human donor in good health. Input material: T cells isolated from PBMCs. The chain recombines TRBV13 with TRBJ2-4; weak D call: TRBD2 (5 bases). CDR3 sequence reads: CASSSRALQNIQYF. The CDR3 DNA reads TGTGCCAGCAGCTCGCGGGCCCTCCAAAACATTCAGTACTTC.